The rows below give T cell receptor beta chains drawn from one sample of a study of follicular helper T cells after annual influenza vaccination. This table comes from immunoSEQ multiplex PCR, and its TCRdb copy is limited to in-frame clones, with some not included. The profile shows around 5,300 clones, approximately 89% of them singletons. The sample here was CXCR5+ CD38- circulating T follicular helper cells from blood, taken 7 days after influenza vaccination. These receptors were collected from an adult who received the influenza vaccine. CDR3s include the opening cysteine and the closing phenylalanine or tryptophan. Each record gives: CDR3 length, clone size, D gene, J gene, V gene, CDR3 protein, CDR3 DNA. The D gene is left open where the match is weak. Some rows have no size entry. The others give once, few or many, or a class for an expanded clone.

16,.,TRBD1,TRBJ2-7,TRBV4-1,CASSPTGTGARGEQYF,TGCGCCAGCAGCCCGACCGGGACAGGGGCGCGCGGTGAGCAGTACTTC
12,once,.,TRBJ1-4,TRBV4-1,CASSQVREKLFF,TGCGCCAGCAGCCAAGTCCGTGAAAAACTGTTTTTT
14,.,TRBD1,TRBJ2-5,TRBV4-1,CASSRGQGSETQYF,TGCGCCAGCAGCAGGGGGCAAGGATCGGAGACCCAGTACTTC
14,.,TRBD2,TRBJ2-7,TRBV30,CAWSTAGGTYEQYF,TGTGCCTGGAGTACAGCGGGAGGTACCTACGAGCAGTACTTC
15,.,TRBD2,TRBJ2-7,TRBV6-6,CASSLGLAGDGEQYF,TGTGCCAGCAGCCTCGGACTAGCGGGAGATGGCGAGCAGTACTTC
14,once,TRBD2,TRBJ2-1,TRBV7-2,CASRRKRGGSEQFF,TGTGCCAGCAGACGCAAGCGGGGGGGATCTGAGCAGTTCTTC
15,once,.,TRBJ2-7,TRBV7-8,CASSTREGSSYEQYF,TGTGCCAGCAGCACCCGAGAGGGAAGCTCCTACGAGCAGTACTTC
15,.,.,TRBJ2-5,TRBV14,CASSHRQSGQETQYF,TGTGCCAGCAGCCACAGACAAAGCGGACAAGAGACCCAGTACTTC
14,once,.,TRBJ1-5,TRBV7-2,CASSPHPGDQPQHF,TGTGCCAGCAGCCCCCACCCCGGGGATCAGCCCCAGCATTTT
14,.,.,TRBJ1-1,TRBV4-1,CASSQSRDISEAFF,TGCGCCAGCAGCCAATCCAGGGACATCTCTGAAGCTTTCTTT
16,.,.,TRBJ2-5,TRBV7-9,CASSLLPGVGQETQYF,TGTGCCAGCAGCTTACTTCCGGGTGTAGGCCAAGAGACCCAGTACTTC
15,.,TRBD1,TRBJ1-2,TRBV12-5,CASGRTGGRWYGYTF,TGTGCTAGTGGCCGCACAGGGGGCCGATGGTATGGCTACACCTTC
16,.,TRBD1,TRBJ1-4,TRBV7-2,CASSLGGGDSNEKLFF,TGTGCCAGCAGCCTAGGAGGTGGGGACAGTAATGAAAAACTGTTTTTT
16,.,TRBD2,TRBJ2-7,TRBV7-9,CASSFGQTSGRGEQYF,TGTGCCAGCAGCTTCGGCCAAACTAGCGGGAGAGGCGAGCAGTACTTC
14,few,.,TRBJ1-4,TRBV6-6,CASIPGRVGEKLFF,TGTGCCAGCATCCCGGGGAGGGTTGGGGAAAAACTGTTTTTT
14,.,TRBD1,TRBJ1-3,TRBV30,CAWSRTGSGNTIYF,TGTGCCTGGTCTAGGACAGGGAGTGGAAACACCATATATTTT
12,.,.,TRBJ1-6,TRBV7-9,CASSLSNSPLHF,TGTGCCAGCAGCTTATCGAATTCACCCCTCCACTTT
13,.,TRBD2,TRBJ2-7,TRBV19,CASALAGGVEQYF,TGTGCCAGCGCTCTAGCGGGAGGGGTCGAGCAGTACTTC
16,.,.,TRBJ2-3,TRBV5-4,CASSPGGRGSTDTQYF,TGTGCCAGCAGTCCCGGGGGGCGGGGGAGCACAGATACGCAGTATTTT
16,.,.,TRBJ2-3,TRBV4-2,CASSQQGGAGTDTQYF,TGTGCCAGCAGCCAACAAGGGGGGGCAGGCACAGATACGCAGTATTTT
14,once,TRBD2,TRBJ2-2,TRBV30,CAWRTSGNTGELFF,TGTGCCTGGAGGACTAGCGGGAACACCGGGGAGCTGTTTTTT
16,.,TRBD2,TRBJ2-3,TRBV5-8,CASSQQPGLATDTQYF,TGTGCCAGCAGCCAACAACCGGGACTAGCAACAGATACGCAGTATTTT
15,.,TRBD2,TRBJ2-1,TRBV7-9,CASSSSGGAYNEQFF,TGTGCCAGCAGCTCTAGCGGGGGGGCCTACAATGAGCAGTTCTTC
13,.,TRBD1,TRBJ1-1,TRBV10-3,CAIAGQSNTEAFF,TGTGCCATCGCGGGACAGTCGAACACTGAAGCTTTCTTT
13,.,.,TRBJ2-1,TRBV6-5,CASSYGQYNEQFF,TGTGCCAGCAGTTACGGACAGTACAATGAGCAGTTCTTC
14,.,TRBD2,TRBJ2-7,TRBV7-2,CASSLSGSTYEQYF,TGTGCCAGCAGCCTTAGCGGGAGTACCTACGAGCAGTACTTC
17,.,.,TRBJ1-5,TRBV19,CASSPTYSAYSNQPQHF,TGTGCCAGTAGTCCGACATACTCAGCTTATAGCAATCAGCCCCAGCATTTT
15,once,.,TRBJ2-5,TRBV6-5,CASKKPGGVQETQYF,TGTGCCAGTAAAAAGCCTGGGGGCGTGCAAGAGACCCAGTACTTC
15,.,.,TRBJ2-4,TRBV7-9,CASSLALPRADIQYF,TGTGCCAGCAGCTTAGCCCTCCCCAGGGCGGACATTCAGTACTTC
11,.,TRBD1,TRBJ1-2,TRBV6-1,CASTGAMSYTF,TGTGCCAGTACAGGGGCTATGAGCTACACCTTC
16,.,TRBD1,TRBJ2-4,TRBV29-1,CSVRNTGQGAKNIQYF,TGCAGCGTGCGAAACACGGGACAGGGTGCCAAAAACATTCAGTACTTC
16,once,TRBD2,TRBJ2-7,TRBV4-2,CASSQKLSSGAYEQYF,TGTGCCAGCAGCCAAAAATTATCTAGCGGAGCCTACGAGCAGTACTTC
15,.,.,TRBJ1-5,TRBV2,CASSDRSRGNQPQHF,TGTGCCAGCAGTGACCGGAGCCGAGGCAATCAGCCCCAGCATTTT
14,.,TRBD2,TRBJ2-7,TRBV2,CASRTSATSYEQYF,TGTGCCAGCAGGACTAGCGCAACATCCTACGAGCAGTACTTC
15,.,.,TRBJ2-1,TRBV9,CASSEVGGPNNEQFF,TGTGCCAGCAGCGAGGTGGGGGGGCCTAACAATGAGCAGTTCTTC
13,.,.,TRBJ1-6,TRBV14,CASRVVDNSPLHF,TGTGCCAGCAGGGTAGTCGATAATTCACCCCTCCACTTT